This T cell receptor beta chain is from a study of beta chain features in type 1 diabetes. On the study more broadly: The study examined 107,917,701 sorted cells across all samples.

Study conclusions and caveats: The study found moderately but significantly shorter TCRB CDR3s in all four CD4+ subsets of Type 1 diabetes patients.

In its sample, this clone was seen a few times. Antigen unknown. Cell sorting via CD45RO/CCR7/CD25/CD127/CD95/CD27 was performed to obtain CD4+ naive, central memory, regulatory and stem cell-like memory cells. Sequenced material consisted of expressed TCRB transcripts (all of the isolated RNA was reverse transcribed). Generated by immunoSEQ multiplex PCR, the TCRdb table keeps only in-frame clones and is missing some. The sample holds roughly 290,000 clones, approximately 16% seen once. This sequence originates from a man aged 18 to 29 with type 1 diabetes. The sample was naive CD4+ T cells from blood.

This CDR3 reads CASSLSTGGNQPQHF. For the CDR3, the DNA is TGTGCCAGCTCACTGTCCACAGGGGGTAATCAGCCCCAGCATTTT. V usage is TRBV18 and J usage is TRBJ1-5; 8 bases line up with TRBD1. J was trimmed by 4 bases and V by 4 bases; bases with no gene match: 6. CDR1 and CDR2 (germline): KGHSH, LQKENI. This CDR3 comprises 15 residues.